Following are 28 T cell receptor beta chains from one sample sequenced in a study of shared clonotypes between healthy human individuals. CD45RO-negative, CCR7-positively selected cells formed the naive CD8 fraction, excluding terminally differentiated effector memory CD45RA+ cells. Produced via immunoSEQ multiplex PCR; TCRdb's table is partial and in-frame only. Altogether hundreds of thousands of clones are present, roughly 96% being singletons, with the ten largest covering 0.11%. The sequenced sample consisted of naive CD8+ T cells sorted from blood. These TCRs come from a woman aged 25 to 45 in good health.

V usage is TRBV29-1 and J usage is TRBJ2-5, with a tentative D call TRBD2 (6 bases). The J call is doubtful: the DNA matches TRBJ2-7 better. Germline CDR1 is SQVTM and CDR2 is ANQGSEA. The CDR3 loop spans 15 amino acids. The CDR3 here is CSVEGGGVPSYEQYF. In DNA, the CDR3 is TGCAGCGTTGAGGGGGGTGGGGTCCCCTCCTACGAGCAGTACTTC.

This chain joins TRBV5-1 and TRBJ1-1; D may be TRBD1 (6 bases). Germline CDR1 is SGHRS and CDR2 is YFSETQ. The CDR3 totals 14 residues. V was trimmed by 4 bases and J by 5 bases, leaving 15 bases between them. CDR3 bases: TGCGCCAGCAGCAAACAGGGAGGAGAAACTGAAGCTTTCTTT. Protein: CASSKQGGETEAFF.

The rearrangement joins TRBV4-1 to TRBJ2-7; TRBD1 aligns across 12 bases. Looked up from germline, CDR1 is MGHRA and CDR2 is YSYEKL. The V segment lost 3 bases and the J segment 6 bases; nucleotides outside the gene matches: 6. There are 15 residues in the CDR3. The DNA of the CDR3 is TGCGCCAGCAGCCAGCCCGGGACAGGGGGCGCCGAGCAGTACTTC. This sequence encodes CASSQPGTGGAEQYF.

The chain uses TRBV6-6 and TRBJ1-5; no clear D gene. V lost 4 bases and J 5 bases, leaving 9 bases between the germline ends. This CDR3 is built from 13 residues. Germline values: CDR1 MNHNY, CDR2 SVGAGI (reference sequence). CDR3 sequence (DNA): TGTGCCAGCAGTTCCTACAGTGATCAGCCCCAGCATTTT. It encodes CASSSYSDQPQHF.

This chain links TRBV9 with TRBJ1-3, with D unresolved. Per the germline V gene, CDR1 is SGDLS and CDR2 is YYNGEE. Trimming left V 0 bases short and J 1 base short, with 5 bases between. This CDR3 has 14 residues. The CDR3 nucleotides read TGTGCCAGCAGCGTAGAGGGTTCTGGAAACACCATATATTTT. Amino acid sequence: CASSVEGSGNTIYF.

The chain carries TRBV28 and TRBJ2-7; D is possibly TRBD2 (6 bases). The germline V gene has CDR1 MDHEN and CDR2 SYDVKM. The CDR3 covers 14 residues. V gave up 2 bases and J gave up 2 bases, with 10 bases separating them. This chain's CDR3 is CASSLQRATYEQYF. For the CDR3, the DNA is TGTGCCAGCAGTTTACAGCGGGCCACCTACGAGCAGTACTTC.

The chain couples TRBV5-1 to TRBJ2-7; D unclear. CDR1 and CDR2 from the germline V gene are SGHRS and YFSETQ. V was cut by 0 bases and J by 5 bases, with 9 bases left in between. This CDR3 region has 13 residues. The CDR3 spells CASSLEGLDEQYF. Here the CDR3 DNA reads TGCGCCAGCAGCTTGGAAGGGCTAGACGAGCAGTACTTC.

The chain carries TRBV28 and TRBJ1-5; D remains unclear. In germline, CDR1 is MDHEN, CDR2 SYDVKM. V lost 7 bases, J lost 6 bases, and 16 bases lay in between. The CDR3 covers 14 residues. Written as DNA, the CDR3 is TGTGCCAGCACCCCCGTTGGGTATTCTCAGCCCCAGCATTTT. Protein product: CASTPVGYSQPQHF.

As to this clone: Within the sample, other DNA sequences also encode this same CDR3. The chain is built from TRBV6-5 and TRBJ1-5, with D tentatively TRBD1 (6 bases). Germline V gene sequence: CDR1 MNHEY, CDR2 SVGAGI. Trimming took off 0 bases at V and 7 bases at J, with 10 bases between the two ends. The CDR3 is 14 amino acids. The CDR3 here is CASSYSEGDQPQHF. The CDR3 region has the DNA TGTGCCAGCAGTTACTCAGAGGGGGACCAGCCCCAGCATTTT.

The chain carries TRBV2 and TRBJ2-7; no reliable D call. The germline CDR1 and CDR2 sequences are SNHLY and FYNNEI. V gave up 8 bases and J gave up 0 bases, with 14 bases separating them. This CDR3 has 14 residues. DNA of the CDR3: TGTGCCAGCTTAGTCTACCTAAACTCCTACGAGCAGTACTTC. Residues: CASLVYLNSYEQYF.

The count of this clone is one. The rearrangement uses TRBV27 and TRBJ1-2; D possibly corresponds to TRBD1 (5 bases). V lost 2 bases and J 3 bases, leaving 10 bases between the germline ends. The CDR3 is 14 amino acids. The germline V gene encodes CDR1 MNHEY and CDR2 SMNVEV (reference sequence). The CDR3 region has the DNA TGTGCCAGCAGTTTAGGGGGAGACTACTATGGCTACACCTTC. It translates to CASSLGGDYYGYTF.

The chain employs TRBV29-1 and TRBJ2-1; 7 bases fit TRBD2. V shed 1 base, J shed 8 bases, and the junction held 8 bases outside the gene matches. CDR1 SQVTM and CDR2 ANQGSEA come from the germline V gene. The CDR3 is made up of 14 amino acids. CDR3 sequence (DNA): TGCAGCGTTGAAGCGTGGCGGGAGTTCTATGAGCAGTTCTTC. Its protein product is CSVEAWREFYEQFF.

The J gene is TRBJ1-6, the V gene TRBV27; D remains ambiguous. From germline, CDR1 is MNHEY and CDR2 SMNVEV (reference sequence). Trimming cost V 5 bases and J 4 bases, with 15 bases left between them. CDR3 length: 16 amino acids. CDR3 sequence: CASSAVPRRYNSPLHF. CDR3 bases: TGTGCCAGCAGTGCCGTTCCGAGGAGGTATAATTCACCCCTCCACTTT.

The chain links TRBV2 to TRBJ2-7; tentatively, D is TRBD1 or TRBD2 (7 bases each). Germline CDR1 SNHLY, CDR2 FYNNEI. This CDR3 has 13 residues. Trimming cost V 8 bases and J 1 base, with 12 bases left between them. CDR3 region: CASGEGQSYEQYF. CDR3 bases: TGTGCCAGCGGGGAGGGACAGTCCTACGAGCAGTACTTC.

The V gene is TRBV7-9, the J gene TRBJ2-7; a possible D gene is TRBD1 (6 bases). CDR1 and CDR2 from the germline V gene are SEHNR and FQNEAQ (reference sequence). CDR3 length: 11 amino acids. V was shortened by 4 bases and J by 5 bases, with 6 bases between the two germline ends. The DNA for the CDR3 is TGTGCCAGCAGCTGGACAGACGAGCAGTACTTC. Translating it yields CASSWTDEQYF. The full variable domain, with the rest looked up from reference TRBV7-9 and TRBJ2-7, is DTGVSQNPRHKITKRGQNVTFRCDPISEHNRLYWYRQTLGQGPEFLTYFQNEAQLEKSRLLSDRFSAERPKGSFSTLEIQRTEQGDSAMYLCASSWTDEQYFGPGTRLTVT.

The chain combines TRBV5-1 with TRBJ2-1, with D possibly being TRBD2 (6 bases). The V and J ends lost 4 bases and 0 bases respectively, with 14 bases between them. The CDR3 runs to 16 residues. The germline gives CDR1 SGHRS, CDR2 YFSETQ. CDR3 sequence reads: CASSPGDLSSYNEQFF. CDR3 bases: TGCGCCAGCAGCCCTGGGGACTTGAGCTCCTACAATGAGCAGTTCTTC.

This chain uses TRBV27 with TRBJ2-1; 7 nucleotides match TRBD1. Unmatched junction bases numbered 7, after V lost 3 bases and J lost 5 bases. In germline, CDR1 is MNHEY, CDR2 SMNVEV (reference sequence). The length of the CDR3 is 15 residues. CDR3 protein: CASSFGTDRNNEQFF. The CDR3 DNA sequence: TGTGCCAGCAGTTTCGGGACAGATAGGAACAATGAGCAGTTCTTC.

This clone was seen only once. The J gene is TRBJ2-1, the V gene TRBV29-1; TRBD2 matches at 10 bases. This CDR3 has 14 residues. Germline CDR1 SQVTM, CDR2 ANQGSEA. V lost 4 bases to trimming and J lost 6 bases; unmatched junction nucleotides: 6. CDR3 sequence (DNA): TGCAGCGTTGCTGGACTAGCGGCACCCAATGAGCAGTTCTTC. Translating gives CSVAGLAAPNEQFF.

A single count supports this clone. CDR3 sequence reads: CASSYSGQHEAFF. The CDR3 DNA is TGTGCCAGCAGTTACTCAGGGCAGCATGAAGCTTTCTTT. The rearrangement uses TRBV6-6 and TRBJ1-1, with D unresolved. The CDR3 runs 13 residues. The germline CDR1 and CDR2 sequences are MNHNY and SVGAGI (reference sequence). Trimming pared 0 bases from V and 7 bases from J, leaving 9 bases between.

The chain carries TRBV4-1 and TRBJ2-5; 7 nucleotides match TRBD1. The CDR3 is 16 residues long. Trimming removed 1 base from V and 5 bases from J; junction bases left unmatched: 10. Looked up from germline, CDR1 is MGHRA and CDR2 is YSYEKL. The CDR3 nucleotides are TGCGCCAGCAGCCAAGGACCAACAGGGGTTCGGGAGACCCAGTACTTC. Translated, it gives CASSQGPTGVRETQYF.

This rearrangement joins TRBV2 to TRBJ2-7; 7 bases are shared with TRBD2. Germline V gene lookup returns CDR1 SNHLY and CDR2 FYNNEI. V lost 8 bases and J lost 3; bases outside the gene matches: 10. This CDR3 has 14 amino acids. Written as DNA, the CDR3 is TGTGCCAGCGAGTTTCTAGCGGAGAGCTACGAGCAGTACTTC. This gives the protein CASEFLAESYEQYF.

The chain uses TRBV5-1 and TRBJ2-7; 7 bases match TRBD2. J gave up 4 bases and V 4 bases, and 11 bases lay outside the gene matches. The CDR3 is made up of 15 amino acids. Germline lookup yields CDR1 SGHRS and CDR2 YFSETQ. The CDR3 loop reads CASSPFGGSIYEQYF. DNA for the CDR3: TGCGCCAGCAGCCCCTTCGGCGGGAGTATTTACGAGCAGTACTTC.

In this sample, this clone turned up a few times. This rearrangement joins TRBV27 to TRBJ2-4; the D is unclear. Germline CDR1 reads MNHEY; CDR2 reads SMNVEV (reference sequence). Trimming left V 3 bases short and J 7 bases short, with 4 bases between. This CDR3 is 11 amino acids long. This chain's CDR3 is CASSFGNIQYF. For the CDR3, the DNA is TGTGCCAGCAGTTTCGGCAACATTCAGTACTTC.

The rearrangement links TRBV4-1 to TRBJ2-2; TRBD1 matches 8 bases. The junction had 2 bases not matched to a gene; V was cut back by 1 base and J by 1 base. Looked up from germline, CDR1 is MGHRA and CDR2 is YSYEKL. CDR3 length: 16 residues. The CDR3 loop reads CASSQGGQGNTGELFF. In DNA form, the CDR3 reads TGCGCCAGCAGCCAAGGTGGACAGGGGAACACCGGGGAGCTGTTTTTT.

The CDR3 region has the DNA TGCGCCAGCAGCTCACAAGGGACTAGCGGGAGTTGGCGCGAGCAGTACTTC. Its translation: CASSSQGTSGSWREQYF. The chain joins TRBV5-1 to TRBJ2-7; TRBD2 matches at 14 bases. CDR3 size: 17 residues. Germline CDR1 SGHRS, CDR2 YFSETQ. Losses at the gene ends were 3 bases for V and 6 bases for J; bases not matched to a gene: 11.

The chain couples TRBV10-2 to TRBJ2-3; D possibly corresponds to TRBD2 (6 bases). The CDR3 runs 14 residues. V was pared by 8 bases and J by 1 base, with 13 bases between. Germline-derived CDR1 and CDR2 are WSHSY and SAAADI. The CDR3 DNA reads TGCGCCAGCTTGGCGGGAAATCGCACAGATACGCAGTATTTT. This codes for CASLAGNRTDTQYF.

The V call is TRBV28, the J call TRBJ2-3; TRBD1 matches 9 bases. The length of the CDR3 is 13 residues. Trimming at V came to 10 bases and at J to 2 bases, leaving 4 bases not matched to a gene. Looked up from germline, CDR1 is MDHEN and CDR2 is SYDVKM. CDR3 sequence (DNA): TGTGCCATCCGGGACAGGGACACAGATACGCAGTATTTT. Translated, it gives CAIRDRDTDTQYF.

As to this clone: Other nucleotide sequences from this sample produce the same CDR3. The gene calls are TRBV9 and TRBJ2-7; TRBD1 matches at 7 bases. CDR3 size: 14 residues. Germline-derived CDR1 and CDR2 are SGDLS and YYNGEE. V shed 0 bases and J 3 bases; nucleotides not matched to a gene: 3. The CDR3 region has the DNA TGTGCCAGCAGCGTAGGGGACAGAAGCTACGAGCAGTACTTC. It specifies CASSVGDRSYEQYF.